This T cell receptor (beta chain) was sequenced for a study of blood T cell repertoires in COVID-19. Study information: In each case, the material was cDNA or gDNA derived from T cells, B-cell-depleted T cells, or PBMCs.

Recruited during active infection, patients (from Seattle) were subsequently followed longitudinally. Authors' data handling: Estimates of nucleated cell counts were drawn from the amplification of reference gene primers. TCRdb's table, derived via immunoSEQ multiplex PCR, lists solely in-frame clones and lacks some. That table supplies the V and J calls and clone size; D and trimming were determined from the DNA. The data show hundreds of thousands of clones, 80% to 90% seen once. V dropped 5 bases and J dropped 0 bases, with 20 bases sitting between them. The CDR3 totals 17 residues. CDR1 is SGHTA and CDR2 is FQGNSA in the germline V gene.

The specimen was peripheral blood. This receptor was taken from a woman of 80 years or more with COVID-19, enrolled during active disease. V is TRBV7-2 and J is TRBJ2-7; weak D call: TRBD2 (6 bases). CDR3: CASSQSFSRDSSYEQYF. CDR3 nucleotide sequence: TGTGCCAGCAGCCAATCTTTCAGCCGGGACTCCTCCTACGAGCAGTACTTC. Together with reference TRBV7-2 and TRBJ2-7, the CDR3 gives the full variable domain: GAGVSQSPSNKVTEKGKDVELRCDPISGHTALYWYRQSLGQGLEFLIYFQGNSAPDKSGLPSDRFSAERTGGSVSTLTIQRTQQEDSAVYLCASSQSFSRDSSYEQYFGPGTRLTVT.